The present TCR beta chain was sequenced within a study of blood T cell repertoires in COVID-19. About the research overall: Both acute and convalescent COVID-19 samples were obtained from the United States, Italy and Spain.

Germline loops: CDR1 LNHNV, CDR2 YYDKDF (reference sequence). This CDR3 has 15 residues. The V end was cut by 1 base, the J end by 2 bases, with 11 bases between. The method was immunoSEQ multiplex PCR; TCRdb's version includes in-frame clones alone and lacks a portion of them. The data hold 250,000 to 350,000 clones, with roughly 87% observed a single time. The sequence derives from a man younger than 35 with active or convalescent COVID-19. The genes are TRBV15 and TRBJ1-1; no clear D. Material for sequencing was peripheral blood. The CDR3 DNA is TGTGCCACCAGCAGAGTTTATGGCAGTAACACTGAAGCTTTCTTT. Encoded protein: CATSRVYGSNTEAFF.